The text below deals with one T cell receptor (beta chain). This record belongs to a study of blood T cell repertoires in COVID-19. Germline CDR1 reads KGHDR; CDR2 reads SFDVKD. The CDR3 covers 16 residues. V was pared by 0 bases and J by 1 base, with 9 bases between. In the original processing: The assay estimated nucleated cells by amplifying reference gene primers. Libraries were prepared by immunoSEQ multiplex PCR; TCRdb keeps only in-frame clonotypes and omits some of them. V, J and clone size reflect that table, while D and trimming were determined from the DNA. The table has roughly 400,000 clones, approximately 93% seen once.

Sequencing used PBMCs or T cells enriched from blood (not recorded which). This receptor was obtained from a woman in her 40s who had been exposed to COVID-19. This chain links TRBV24-1 with TRBJ1-5; D is undetermined. CDR3 coding DNA: TGTGCCACCAGTGATTTGAACGTGCGGAGCAATCAGCCCCAGCATTTT. The encoded protein is CATSDLNVRSNQPQHF.